The entry below describes one TCR beta chain. This entry is derived from a study of T cell changes during pregnancy in multiple sclerosis. The junction had 7 bases not matched to a gene; V was cut back by 3 bases and J by 6 bases. This CDR3 is built from 15 residues. The germline V gene has CDR1 KGHSH and CDR2 LQKENI. Profiling relied on immunoSEQ multiplex PCR, and the TCRdb table lists in-frame clones only, not all of them. The sample lists about 61,000 clones, approximately 90% occurring once. The chain employs TRBV18 and TRBJ1-2; 10 bases are shared with TRBD1. This specimen was peripheral blood, taken in the first trimester of pregnancy. The TCR comes from a female donor in good health, enrolled as a control in a pregnancy study. CDR3 in DNA: TGTGCCAGCTCACCGGGAATTGGGACAGGGGATGGCTACACCTTC. It specifies CASSPGIGTGDGYTF. Full variable domain (missing parts from reference TRBV18 and TRBJ1-2): NAGVMQNPRHLVRRRGQEARLRCSPMKGHSHVYWYRQLPEEGLKFMVYLQKENIIDESGMPKERFSAEFPKEGPSILRIQQVVRGDSAAYFCASSPGIGTGDGYTFGSGTRLTVV.